The next 17 T cell receptor beta chains were all read from a single sample in a study of shared clonotypes between healthy human individuals (dated by TCRdb to between 2020 and 2021). CD8 naive samples consisted of CD45RO-negative cells that were positively selected for CCR7, yielding a CD45RA+CCR7+ population without TemRA cells. Library preparation used the immunoSEQ multiplex PCR assay. Sourced from immuneACCESS, this table was stored by TCRdb with only in-frame sequences that have V and J called. A share of the clones is absent; for the studies checked, an unresolved V gene accounts for under half, and the remainder has no known explanation. This sample is represented by under 1 million clones; roughly 96% of them were singletons. The ten largest clones add up to less than 0.25% of the sample. Sample: naive CD8+ T cells sorted from blood. The sample's cell subset or site label, decoded: CD45RA+CCR7+. The receptors originated from a young man in good health.

V and J are TRBV14 and TRBJ2-7, with no clear D. The CDR3 spans 14 residues. Germline V gene data show CDR1 as SGHDN and CDR2 as FVKESK. V was shortened by 2 bases and J by 0 bases, with 8 bases between the two germline ends. The CDR3 region has the DNA TGTGCCAGCAGCCAATTTCCCCACTCCTACGAGCAGTACTTC. Translating gives CASSQFPHSYEQYF. Filled out from reference TRBV14 and TRBJ2-7, the complete variable domain reads EAGVTQFPSHSVIEKGQTVTLRCDPISGHDNLYWYRRVMGKEIKFLLHFVKESKQDESGMPNNRFLAERTGGTYSTLKVQPAELEDSGVYFCASSQFPHSYEQYFGPGTRLTVT.

The chain is built from TRBV9 and TRBJ2-2; D might be TRBD1 or TRBD2, each matching 5 bases. Germline V gives CDR1 SGDLS, CDR2 YYNGEE. V shed 3 bases and J shed 4 bases, with 19 bases lying between them. The CDR3 loop spans 17 amino acids. Here the CDR3 reads CASSATGTLQVTGELFF. CDR3 nucleotides: TGTGCCAGCAGCGCGACCGGGACCCTCCAAGTCACCGGGGAGCTGTTTTTT.

V gene TRBV5-6 combines with J gene TRBJ2-5; TRBD2 aligns across 11 bases. The CDR3 runs 13 residues. With V trimmed by 4 bases and J by 5 bases, 1 base remained unmatched. The germline CDR1 and CDR2 sequences are SGHDT and YYEEEE. The CDR3 loop reads CASSPSGGETQYF. CDR3 nucleotide sequence: TGTGCCAGCAGCCCTAGCGGGGGGGAGACCCAGTACTTC.

The J gene is TRBJ2-1, the V gene TRBV5-1; 9 bases align to TRBD2. The junction had 11 bases not matched to a gene; V was cut back by 1 base and J by 6 bases. Germline V CDR1 and CDR2: SGHRS, YFSETQ. The length of the CDR3 is 17 residues. Here the CDR3 reads CASSLLTRGTSSNEQFF. CDR3 coding DNA: TGCGCCAGCAGCTTGCTGACCCGAGGGACTAGCTCCAATGAGCAGTTCTTC.

This sequence joins TRBV27 and TRBJ2-2; D ambiguous. The germline V gene has CDR1 MNHEY and CDR2 SMNVEV (reference sequence). This CDR3 contains 16 residues. Trimming pared 2 bases from V and 0 bases from J, leaving 10 bases between. CDR3 amino acids: CASSLPTGANTGELFF. The CDR3 region has the DNA TGTGCCAGCAGTTTACCCACCGGCGCGAACACCGGGGAGCTGTTTTTT.

The V call is TRBV27, the J call TRBJ1-5, with 9 bases aligning to TRBD1. This CDR3 comprises 17 residues. CDR1 is MNHEY, CDR2 SMNVEV, per germline (reference sequence). V was clipped by 6 bases and J by 2 bases; unmatched bases: 11. CDR3 nucleotide sequence: TGTGCCAGCAGCCGTACAGGGGGCGGGGTTGGCAATCAGCCCCAGCATTTT. Amino acids: CASSRTGGGVGNQPQHF.

The chain combines TRBV6-4 with TRBJ1-1, with 7 bases lining up with TRBD1. The V gene end was trimmed by 6 bases and the J gene end by 1 base; junction bases not matched to a gene: 5. CDR3 length: 14 amino acids. CDR1 and CDR2 from the germline V gene are MRHNA and SNTAGT. CDR3 bases: TGTGCCAGCAGGCCGAGACAGGGGAACACTGAAGCTTTCTTT. As protein: CASRPRQGNTEAFF.

The J gene is TRBJ2-2, the V gene TRBV30; D gene uncertain. Germline V gene data show CDR1 as GTSNPN and CDR2 as SVGIG (reference sequence). V was cut by 2 bases and J by 2 bases, with 3 bases left in between. The CDR3 spans 12 residues. CDR3 residues: CAWSYNTGELFF. CDR3 in DNA: TGTGCCTGGAGTTATAACACCGGGGAGCTGTTTTTT.

The chain joins TRBV2 to TRBJ2-2; D gene unclear. Germline lookup yields CDR1 SNHLY and CDR2 FYNNEI. V lost 6 bases to trimming and J lost 6 bases, with 2 bases between them. The CDR3 totals 10 residues. Here the CDR3 reads CASRAGELFF. The CDR3 coding sequence is TGTGCCAGCAGGGCCGGGGAGCTGTTTTTT.

This clone appeared once. This chain connects TRBV6-5 to TRBJ1-5; TRBD1 aligns across 10 bases. Germline V gene data show CDR1 as MNHEY and CDR2 as SVGAGI. The ends lost 10 bases at V and 1 base at J; junction bases unmatched: 7. This CDR3 comprises 15 residues. The DNA of the CDR3 is TGTGCCACCCGTCCGGGACAGGGGAGCAATCAGCCCCAGCATTTT. Translation gives CATRPGQGSNQPQHF.

V is TRBV28 and J is TRBJ2-5, with 9 bases matching TRBD1. The CDR3 covers 15 residues. Germline-derived CDR1 and CDR2 are MDHEN and SYDVKM. Germline trimming cut 3 bases from V and 5 bases from J; bases unmatched to any gene: 7. This CDR3 reads CASSFGTGRTETQYF. CDR3 in DNA: TGTGCCAGCAGTTTTGGGACAGGGCGCACGGAGACCCAGTACTTC. Full variable domain (outside the CDR3, taken from reference TRBV28 and TRBJ2-5): DVKVTQSSRYLVKRTGEKVFLECVQDMDHENMFWYRQDPGLGLRLIYFSYDVKMKEKGDIPEGYSVSREKKERFSLILESASTNQTSMYLCASSFGTGRTETQYFGPGTRLLVL.

The DNA for the CDR3 is TGTGCCAGCAGTTTAGTAGGACTAGCGGGAAATGAGCAGTTCTTC. Its translation is CASSLVGLAGNEQFF. This chain connects TRBV27 to TRBJ2-1; 12 bases match TRBD2. Losses at the gene ends were 2 bases for V and 7 bases for J; bases not matched to a gene: 3. This CDR3 comprises 15 residues. CDR1 and CDR2 (germline): MNHEY, SMNVEV (reference sequence).

The genes are TRBV15 and TRBJ2-1; 11 bases map to TRBD2. CDR1 and CDR2 from the germline V gene are LNHNV and YYDKDF (reference sequence). The CDR3 is 16 residues long. Trimming removed 0 bases from V and 6 bases from J; junction bases left unmatched: 4. The CDR3, as DNA: TGTGCCACCAGCAGAGAGCTAGCGGGAGGAGGCAATGAGCAGTTCTTC. It encodes CATSRELAGGGNEQFF.

The chain carries TRBV7-6 and TRBJ2-7, with D tentatively TRBD1 (6 bases). The CDR3 extends over 14 amino acids. CDR1 and CDR2 from the germline V gene are SGHVS and FNYEAQ. V was clipped by 2 bases and J by 0 bases, with 8 bases between them. This CDR3 reads CASSLRGNSYEQYF. The CDR3 DNA is TGTGCCAGCAGCTTAAGGGGGAACTCCTACGAGCAGTACTTC.

The chain combines TRBV18 with TRBJ2-3; no firm D call. Germline V CDR1 and CDR2: KGHSH, LQKENI. Trimming removed 1 base from V and 3 bases from J, with 5 bases in between. The CDR3 runs to 13 residues. In DNA form, the CDR3 reads TGTGCCAGCTCACCACAGGGTACAGATACGCAGTATTTT. Translated: CASSPQGTDTQYF.

The chain joins TRBV7-3 to TRBJ1-2; D is uncertain. Germline V lookup: CDR1 SGHTA, CDR2 FQGTGA. The CDR3 contains 13 residues. V gave up 2 bases and J gave up 7 bases, with 11 bases separating them. DNA for the CDR3: TGTGCCAGCAGCTTAGGAGGGTCGAGTGGCTACACCTTC. Its protein product is CASSLGGSSGYTF.

The chain links TRBV2 to TRBJ1-5, with unresolved D. This CDR3 spans 14 amino acids. Trimming took 5 bases from V and 6 from J, leaving 14 bases between them. The germline gives CDR1 SNHLY, CDR2 FYNNEI. CDR3 nucleotides: TGTGCCAGCAGTACTCAAGGCCAGACTCAGCCCCAGCATTTT. Its translation is CASSTQGQTQPQHF. The whole variable domain, remainder taken from reference TRBV2 and TRBJ1-5, is EPEVTQTPSHQVTQMGQEVILRCVPISNHLYFYWYRQILGQKVEFLVSFYNNEISEKSEIFDDQFSVERPDGSNFTLKIRSTKLEDSAMYFCASSTQGQTQPQHFGDGTRLSIL.